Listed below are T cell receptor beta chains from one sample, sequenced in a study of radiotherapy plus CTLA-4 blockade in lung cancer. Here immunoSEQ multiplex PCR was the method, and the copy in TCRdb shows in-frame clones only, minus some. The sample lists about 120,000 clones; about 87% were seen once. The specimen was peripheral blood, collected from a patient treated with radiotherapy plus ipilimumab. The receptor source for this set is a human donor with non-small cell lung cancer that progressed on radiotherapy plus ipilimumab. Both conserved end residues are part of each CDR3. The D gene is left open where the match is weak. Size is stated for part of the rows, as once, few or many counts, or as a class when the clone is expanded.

CDR3aa: CASSETGLYQPQHF
CDR3nt: TGTGCCAGCAGCGAAACAGGGTTATATCAGCCCCAGCATTTT
v_gene: TRBV7-9
j_gene: TRBJ1-5
abundance: .
d_gene: .

CDR3aa: CASSIPSTGAAGELFF
CDR3nt: TGTGCCAGTAGTATCCCGTCGACAGGGGCAGCCGGGGAGCTGTTTTTT
v_gene: TRBV19
j_gene: TRBJ2-2
abundance: .
d_gene: TRBD1

CDR3aa: CASSDPGPQAFF
CDR3nt: TGTGCCAGCAGTGATCCCGGGCCCCAAGCTTTCTTT
v_gene: TRBV6-1
j_gene: TRBJ1-1
abundance: .
d_gene: .

CDR3aa: CASSSDSSYEQYF
CDR3nt: TGTGCCAGCAGCTCAGACTCTTCCTACGAGCAGTACTTC
v_gene: TRBV11-2
j_gene: TRBJ2-7
abundance: .
d_gene: .

CDR3aa: CASRRDIGYNEQFF
CDR3nt: TGTGCCAGCCGCCGGGATATTGGCTACAATGAGCAGTTCTTC
v_gene: TRBV21-1
j_gene: TRBJ2-1
abundance: .
d_gene: .

CDR3aa: CASSLVGYSSYEQYF
CDR3nt: TGTGCCAGCAGCTTAGTGGGATATAGCTCCTACGAGCAGTACTTC
v_gene: TRBV11-3
j_gene: TRBJ2-7
abundance: once
d_gene: .

CDR3aa: CASSDIGGPNTEAFF
CDR3nt: TGTGCCAGCAGTGATATCGGGGGGCCGAACACTGAAGCTTTCTTT
v_gene: TRBV2
j_gene: TRBJ1-1
abundance: .
d_gene: .

CDR3aa: CASSIDRGALYEQYF
CDR3nt: TGTGCCAGTAGTATAGATCGTGGGGCTCTCTACGAGCAGTACTTC
v_gene: TRBV19
j_gene: TRBJ2-7
abundance: .
d_gene: .

CDR3aa: CASRDRGEGGHTEAFF
CDR3nt: TGTGCCAGTCGAGACAGGGGCGAAGGTGGCCACACTGAAGCTTTCTTT
v_gene: TRBV19
j_gene: TRBJ1-1
abundance: .
d_gene: TRBD1

CDR3aa: CASSQATEQYF
CDR3nt: TGCGCCAGCAGCCAAGCAACTGAGCAGTACTTC
v_gene: TRBV4-1
j_gene: TRBJ2-7
abundance: .
d_gene: .

CDR3aa: CASSRTGGLNQPQHF
CDR3nt: TGTGCCAGCAGTCGGACAGGGGGCCTCAATCAGCCCCAGCATTTT
v_gene: TRBV6-5
j_gene: TRBJ1-5
abundance: .
d_gene: TRBD1

CDR3aa: CASSPVPGQGNTEAFF
CDR3nt: TGTGCCAGCAGCCCTGTCCCGGGACAGGGGAACACTGAAGCTTTCTTT
v_gene: TRBV7-9
j_gene: TRBJ1-1
abundance: .
d_gene: TRBD1

CDR3aa: CASSTGAGFGELFF
CDR3nt: TGCGCCAGCAGCACCGGAGCAGGGTTTGGGGAGCTGTTTTTT
v_gene: TRBV5-1
j_gene: TRBJ2-2
abundance: .
d_gene: .

CDR3aa: CASRSRQGAYGYTF
CDR3nt: TGTGCCAGCAGATCAAGACAGGGCGCCTATGGCTACACCTTC
v_gene: TRBV5-4
j_gene: TRBJ1-2
abundance: .
d_gene: TRBD1

CDR3aa: CASSNRTGGELFF
CDR3nt: TGTGCCAGCAGCAACCGGACTGGCGGTGAGCTGTTTTTT
v_gene: TRBV9
j_gene: TRBJ2-2
abundance: .
d_gene: .

CDR3aa: CASGTEPNQPQHF
CDR3nt: TGTGCTAGTGGTACTGAACCCAATCAGCCCCAGCATTTT
v_gene: TRBV12-5
j_gene: TRBJ1-5
abundance: .
d_gene: .

CDR3aa: CASSADTQYF
CDR3nt: TGTGCCAGCAGTGCGGATACGCAGTATTTT
v_gene: TRBV2
j_gene: TRBJ2-3
abundance: .
d_gene: .

CDR3aa: CASALVGNEQFF
CDR3nt: TGTGCCAGCGCCCTTGTGGGCAATGAGCAGTTCTTC
v_gene: TRBV25-1
j_gene: TRBJ2-1
abundance: once
d_gene: .

CDR3aa: CASSYLAGGNEQFF
CDR3nt: TGCGCCAGCAGCTATCTAGCGGGAGGAAATGAGCAGTTCTTC
v_gene: TRBV5-1
j_gene: TRBJ2-1
abundance: few
d_gene: TRBD2

CDR3aa: CASSPIGGGEKLFF
CDR3nt: TGTGCCAGCAGCCCCATTGGGGGAGGAGAAAAACTGTTTTTT
v_gene: TRBV5-6
j_gene: TRBJ1-4
abundance: few
d_gene: .

CDR3aa: CASSLDRAGLGQPQHF
CDR3nt: TGTGCCAGCAGCTTAGACCGGGCAGGATTAGGTCAGCCCCAGCATTTT
v_gene: TRBV7-6
j_gene: TRBJ1-5
abundance: .
d_gene: .

CDR3aa: CASSGQPSFSSGANVLTF
CDR3nt: TGTGCCAGCAGTGGACAGCCCAGCTTTTCGTCTGGGGCCAACGTCCTGACTTTC
v_gene: TRBV6-1
j_gene: TRBJ2-6
abundance: .
d_gene: .

CDR3aa: CASSLSFTSGRPTGELFF
CDR3nt: TGTGCCAGCAGCTTAAGTTTTACTAGCGGGAGACCCACCGGGGAGCTGTTTTTT
v_gene: TRBV11-3
j_gene: TRBJ2-2
abundance: .
d_gene: TRBD2

CDR3aa: CASSYGSTEAFF
CDR3nt: TGTGCCAGCAGTTACGGCAGTACTGAAGCTTTCTTT
v_gene: TRBV6-6
j_gene: TRBJ1-1
abundance: .
d_gene: .

CDR3aa: CASSGTRDRHTEAFF
CDR3nt: TGTGCCAGCAGTGGTACCCGCGATAGGCACACTGAAGCTTTCTTT
v_gene: TRBV2
j_gene: TRBJ1-1
abundance: .
d_gene: .

CDR3aa: CASSQAGPTGTGKSDAFF
CDR3nt: TGTGCCAGCAGTCAGGCGGGCCCCACCGGGACAGGGAAGTCGGATGCTTTCTTT
v_gene: TRBV28
j_gene: TRBJ1-1
abundance: .
d_gene: TRBD1

CDR3aa: CASSPRTGGDETQYF
CDR3nt: TGTGCCAGCAGCCCCAGGACAGGGGGTGATGAGACCCAGTACTTC
v_gene: TRBV11-2
j_gene: TRBJ2-5
abundance: .
d_gene: TRBD1

CDR3aa: CASPGTGGAYGYTF
CDR3nt: TGTGCCAGCCCCGGGACAGGGGGTGCCTATGGCTACACCTTC
v_gene: TRBV6-4
j_gene: TRBJ1-2
abundance: .
d_gene: TRBD1

CDR3aa: CASRVTVGTPSTYEQYF
CDR3nt: TGCGCCAGCAGGGTGACGGTAGGGACGCCGTCTACCTACGAGCAGTACTTC
v_gene: TRBV5-1
j_gene: TRBJ2-7
abundance: .
d_gene: .

CDR3aa: CASKQGAGTWAEQYF
CDR3nt: TGTGCCAGCAAACAAGGGGCGGGCACATGGGCCGAGCAGTACTTC
v_gene: TRBV27
j_gene: TRBJ2-7
abundance: .
d_gene: .

CDR3aa: CASSSLSGAGELFF
CDR3nt: TGTGCCAGCAGCTCCCTGTCAGGAGCCGGGGAGCTGTTTTTT
v_gene: TRBV7-3
j_gene: TRBJ2-2
abundance: once
d_gene: .

CDR3aa: CASSVVGTGELFF
CDR3nt: TGTGCCAGCAGCGTAGTAGGCACCGGGGAGCTGTTTTTT
v_gene: TRBV9
j_gene: TRBJ2-2
abundance: .
d_gene: .

CDR3aa: CASSYPGTDSEQYF
CDR3nt: TGTGCCAGCAGCTACCCCGGGACAGATTCCGAGCAGTACTTC
v_gene: TRBV5-6
j_gene: TRBJ2-7
abundance: .
d_gene: TRBD1

CDR3aa: CASSQDWNTEAFF
CDR3nt: TGTGCCAGCAGCCAAGATTGGAACACTGAAGCTTTCTTT
v_gene: TRBV14
j_gene: TRBJ1-1
abundance: few
d_gene: .

CDR3aa: CASSPGTGGVGYTF
CDR3nt: TGCGCCAGCAGTCCCGGGACAGGGGGCGTTGGCTACACCTTC
v_gene: TRBV5-1
j_gene: TRBJ1-2
abundance: .
d_gene: TRBD1

CDR3aa: CASSLMGGLSGANVLTF
CDR3nt: TGTGCCAGCAGCTTAATGGGGGGGCTCTCTGGGGCCAACGTCCTGACTTTC
v_gene: TRBV13
j_gene: TRBJ2-6
abundance: .
d_gene: .

CDR3aa: CASSLPAGGANKKQYF
CDR3nt: TGTGCCAGCAGCTTACCAGCGGGAGGGGCAAATAAGAAGCAGTACTTC
v_gene: TRBV5-4
j_gene: TRBJ2-7
abundance: once
d_gene: TRBD2

CDR3aa: CASRTSGANVLTF
CDR3nt: TGTGCCAGCAGAACCTCTGGGGCCAACGTCCTGACTTTC
v_gene: TRBV2
j_gene: TRBJ2-6
abundance: .
d_gene: .

CDR3aa: CAVTSAGVAQYF
CDR3nt: TGTGCGGTAACTAGCGCTGGGGTGGCCCAGTACTTC
v_gene: TRBV28
j_gene: TRBJ2-5
abundance: .
d_gene: TRBD2

CDR3aa: CASSLMVKAEAFF
CDR3nt: TGTGCCAGCAGCTTAATGGTGAAAGCTGAAGCTTTCTTT
v_gene: TRBV7-6
j_gene: TRBJ1-1
abundance: .
d_gene: .